These 25 T cell receptor beta chains originate from one sample sequenced in a study of blood T cell repertoires in COVID-19. TCRdb keeps only in-frame clones here, not all; method: immunoSEQ multiplex PCR. The sample has 120,000 to 150,000 clones, more than 75% seen once; the top ten hold roughly 4%. Source material: peripheral blood. These receptors were obtained from a woman aged 40 to 55 with acute or convalescent COVID-19.

This chain joins TRBV28 and TRBJ1-2; the D is unclear. V was clipped by 5 bases and J by 4 bases, with 11 bases between them. Germline CDR1 is MDHEN and CDR2 is SYDVKM. The length of the CDR3 is 13 residues. The CDR3 region is CASSTEEAYGYTF. In DNA form, the CDR3 reads TGTGCCAGCAGTACGGAGGAGGCCTATGGCTACACCTTC.

In nucleotides, the CDR3 is TGTGCCAGCAGCCCCCGGGGAGTAAACACTGAAGCTTTCTTT. Amino acids: CASSPRGVNTEAFF. The chain employs TRBV9 and TRBJ1-1; no definite D call. Germline CDR1 reads SGDLS; CDR2 reads YYNGEE. V gave up 4 bases and J gave up 2 bases, with 12 bases separating them. This CDR3 has 14 amino acids.

This rearrangement joins TRBV5-6 to TRBJ1-2, with TRBD1 matching over 8 bases. Germline CDR1 SGHDT, CDR2 YYEEEE. Trimming cost V 5 bases and J 2 bases; bases outside gene matches: 5. This CDR3 has 14 residues. The CDR3 DNA reads TGTGCCAGCAGTCCAGGGGGCGCGAACTATGGCTACACCTTC. This encodes CASSPGGANYGYTF.

This clone was seen a handful of times. This chain joins TRBV11-3 and TRBJ1-5; D gene unclear. Germline loops: CDR1 SGHNT, CDR2 YENEEA. The CDR3 extends over 16 amino acids. V was pared by 0 bases and J by 3 bases, with 12 bases between. In DNA, the CDR3 is TGTGCCAGCAGCTTAGATACAGCGGCAGACAATCAGCCCCAGCATTTT. Residues: CASSLDTAADNQPQHF.

The chain uses TRBV6-2 or TRBV6-3 and TRBJ2-7; TRBD1 agrees at 8 bases. The V gene's germline CDR1 is MNHEY and CDR2 SVGEGT. The CDR3 is 15 amino acids. The J segment lost 2 bases and the V segment lost 5 bases, leaving 8 bases of the junction unmatched. CDR3 bases: TGTGCCAGCAGTGGCTCCGGGACAGGCGCCTACGAGCAGTACTTC. Translation: CASSGSGTGAYEQYF.

This sequence joins TRBV5-8 and TRBJ2-3; perhaps TRBD2 as D (5 bases). CDR1 SGHTS and CDR2 YDEGEE come from the germline V gene. V dropped 4 bases and J dropped 6 bases, with 18 bases sitting between them. This CDR3 comprises 15 residues. CDR3 amino acids: CASSQWSSGSDTQYF. DNA for the CDR3: TGTGCCAGCAGCCAGTGGAGTTCGGGATCCGATACGCAGTATTTT.

The V and J genes are TRBV12-3 or TRBV12-4 and TRBJ1-1; D remains ambiguous. Trimming stripped 5 bases from V and 2 bases from J, with 6 bases between. The CDR3 runs 12 residues. This CDR3 is CASSPRNTEAFF. CDR3 DNA sequence: TGTGCCAGCAGTCCCCGTAACACTGAAGCTTTCTTT.

The count of this clone is one. The CDR3 is CAWSGTGRGRNQPQHF. The CDR3 DNA reads as TGTGCCTGGAGTGGAACAGGGAGGGGACGCAATCAGCCCCAGCATTTT. The V gene is TRBV30, the J gene TRBJ1-5; the D gene is possibly TRBD1 (6 bases). Trimming took 1 base from V and 2 from J, leaving 15 bases between them. This CDR3 has 16 amino acids. CDR1 is GTSNPN, CDR2 SVGIG, per germline (reference sequence).

The V and J genes are TRBV7-2 and TRBJ1-5; TRBD1 agrees at 7 bases. The germline CDR1 and CDR2 sequences are SGHTA and FQGNSA. This CDR3 is built from 15 residues. With V trimmed by 5 bases and J by 5 bases, 9 bases remained unmatched. The CDR3 sequence is CASSPTGRVHQPQHF. The CDR3, as DNA: TGTGCCAGCAGCCCGACAGGGAGAGTACATCAGCCCCAGCATTTT.

The chain links TRBV30 to TRBJ1-2; maybe TRBD1 (5 bases). This CDR3 is built from 11 residues. Germline CDR1 GTSNPN, CDR2 SVGIG (reference sequence). The DNA of the CDR3 is TGTGTGGGGGGGAGGCCCTATGGCTACACCTTC. It encodes CVGGRPYGYTF.

This clone was detected once. The genes are TRBV12-3 or TRBV12-4 and TRBJ2-2; D uncertain. V shed 7 bases and J shed 2 bases, with 5 bases lying between them. CDR3 size: 12 residues. CDR3 in amino acids: CASTLNTGELFF. The CDR3 DNA sequence: TGTGCCAGCACCCTTAACACCGGGGAGCTGTTTTTT.

This clone was seen once. The chain links TRBV30 to TRBJ1-6, with 9 bases aligning to TRBD1. Germline V gene lookup returns CDR1 GTSNPN and CDR2 SVGIG (reference sequence). This CDR3 region has 15 residues. V lost 0 bases to trimming and J lost 10 bases; unmatched junction nucleotides: 7. CDR3 protein: CAWSVWDRESSPLHF. The CDR3 DNA follows: TGTGCCTGGAGTGTATGGGACAGGGAATCGTCACCCCTCCACTTT.

V usage is TRBV5-1 and J usage is TRBJ1-1, with no clear D. The CDR3 runs to 15 residues. Per germline, CDR1 SGHRS and CDR2 YFSETQ. The V end lost 2 bases, the J end lost 1 base, and 12 bases lay between the germline ends. CDR3 sequence reads: CASSFRATSNTEAFF. The CDR3 DNA reads TGCGCCAGCAGCTTCCGAGCCACTTCGAACACTGAAGCTTTCTTT. Supplemented by reference TRBV5-1 and TRBJ1-1, the full variable domain reads KAGVTQTPRYLIKTRGQQVTLSCSPISGHRSVSWYQQTPGQGLQFLFEYFSETQRNKGNFPGRFSGRQFSNSRSEMNVSTLELGDSALYLCASSFRATSNTEAFFGQGTRLTVV.

The chain couples TRBV7-2 to TRBJ1-2; D may be TRBD1 (5 bases). V dropped 1 base and J dropped 6 bases, with 15 bases sitting between them. Germline loops: CDR1 SGHTA, CDR2 FQGNSA. The CDR3 consists of 15 residues. The CDR3 DNA reads TGTGCCAGCAGCTTAGGGGCCAGGGCTCAGGATGGCTACACCTTC. Translation gives CASSLGARAQDGYTF.

V gene TRBV28 combines with J gene TRBJ1-5, with D uncertain. This CDR3 is 14 amino acids long. V lost 3 bases, J lost 3 bases, and 9 bases lay in between. CDR1 is MDHEN, CDR2 SYDVKM, per germline. CDR3 region: CASSFPGFNQPQHF. The CDR3 coding sequence is TGTGCCAGCAGTTTTCCAGGTTTCAATCAGCCCCAGCATTTT.

The rearrangement links TRBV12-3 or TRBV12-4 to TRBJ2-7; TRBD2 might be the D (5 bases). The V gene lost 3 bases and the J gene lost 5 bases, with 8 bases spanning the gap. This CDR3 region has 12 residues. CDR3 region: CASSLPGDEQYF. Here the CDR3 DNA reads TGTGCCAGCAGTTTGCCCGGGGACGAGCAGTACTTC.

This chain links TRBV5-6 with TRBJ1-2; D remains unclear. The CDR3 spans 11 residues. V was trimmed by 5 bases and J by 5 bases, leaving 7 bases between them. Germline assignment: CDR1 SGHDT and CDR2 YYEEEE. As DNA, the CDR3 is TGTGCCAGCAGGCTAGGATATGGCTACACCTTC. Protein: CASRLGYGYTF.

The chain links TRBV10-3 to TRBJ1-6, with D maybe TRBD1 (5 bases). Germline lookup yields CDR1 ENHRY and CDR2 SYGVKD. This CDR3 is built from 13 residues. V lost 7 bases, J lost 10 bases, and 14 bases lay in between. The CDR3 DNA follows: TGTGCCATCAAAGCTCAGGGTGACTCACCCCTCCACTTT. It encodes CAIKAQGDSPLHF.

The rearrangement joins TRBV7-6 to TRBJ2-2; no reliable D call. The V gene lost 5 bases and the J gene lost 10 bases, with 8 bases spanning the gap. CDR1 and CDR2 (germline): SGHVS, FNYEAQ. The CDR3 is 11 residues long. The CDR3 spells CASSTRVELFF. As DNA, the CDR3 is TGTGCCAGCAGCACCCGGGTGGAGCTGTTTTTT.

The gene calls are TRBV12-3 or TRBV12-4 and TRBJ2-7; 7 bases map to TRBD1. The CDR3 covers 13 residues. Unmatched junction bases numbered 7, after V lost 6 bases and J lost 5 bases. The CDR3 DNA reads as TGTGCCAGCAGGCAGACAGGGCTCGACGAGCAGTACTTC. It encodes CASRQTGLDEQYF.

As DNA, the CDR3 is TGTGCCAGCAGCGGGACAGTTAATGAAAAACTGTTTTTT. Protein sequence: CASSGTVNEKLFF. This sequence joins TRBV9 and TRBJ1-4; a possible D gene is TRBD1 (6 bases). Per germline, CDR1 SGDLS and CDR2 YYNGEE. V was clipped by 3 bases and J by 4 bases, with 7 bases between them. This CDR3 is 13 amino acids long. Combining the CDR3 with reference TRBV9 and TRBJ1-4 gives the whole variable domain DSGVTQTPKHLITATGQRVTLRCSPRSGDLSVYWYQQSLDQGLQFLIQYYNGEERAKGNILERFSAQQFPDLHSELNLSSLELGDSALYFCASSGTVNEKLFFGSGTQLSVL.

The rearrangement uses TRBV15 and TRBJ2-5, with TRBD1 matching over 8 bases. The J segment lost 4 bases and the V segment lost 0 bases, leaving 4 bases of the junction unmatched. Per germline, CDR1 LNHNV and CDR2 YYDKDF (reference sequence). The CDR3 has 15 residues. DNA for the CDR3: TGTGCCACCAGCAGAGATTCAACAGGGGGAGAGACCCAGTACTTC. This encodes CATSRDSTGGETQYF.

The rearrangement joins TRBV24-1 to TRBJ2-3; unclear D gene. The CDR3 contains 15 residues. Per germline, CDR1 KGHDR and CDR2 SFDVKD. Trimming pared 5 bases from V and 3 bases from J, leaving 14 bases between. Written as DNA, the CDR3 is TGTGCCACCAGTGGGTATCGACCCGGGACAGATACGCAGTATTTT. It codes for CATSGYRPGTDTQYF.

The V and J genes are TRBV7-3 and TRBJ2-3; D may be TRBD2 (7 bases). Germline V gene lookup returns CDR1 SGHTA and CDR2 FQGTGA. V was trimmed by 5 bases and J by 0 bases, leaving 12 bases between them. CDR3 length equals 15 residues. The CDR3 protein is CASSIQGGSTDTQYF. CDR3 DNA sequence: TGTGCCAGCAGCATACAGGGAGGGAGCACAGATACGCAGTATTTT.

The chain is built from TRBV7-8 and TRBJ1-4, with 8 nucleotides matching TRBD1. There are 15 residues in the CDR3. Germline CDR1 and CDR2: SGHVS and FQNEAQ. V lost 1 base, J lost 7 bases, and 5 bases stayed unmatched. The chain's CDR3 is CASSLGTGISEKLFF. DNA of the CDR3: TGTGCCAGCAGCTTAGGGACAGGGATTAGTGAAAAACTGTTTTTT.